This T cell receptor (beta chain) was observed in a study of tumor-infiltrating lymphocytes in primary liver carcinoma. Both blood RNA, taken from unsorted whole blood, and germline DNA were extracted. The researchers produced TCR beta cDNA from around 0.5 ug total RNA with a constant-region primer. Researchers made the TCR beta libraries by running three nested multiplex PCR rounds with slightly modified ARM-PCR. Using its own MiXCR run on the multiplex PCR reads, TCRdb lists one record per CDR3 protein. The sample carries some 320,000 distinct CDR3 sequences, roughly 60% recorded once. The sample comprised peripheral blood. This clonotype was obtained from a middle-aged man with primary liver carcinoma and hepatitis B virus infection.

The DNA of the CDR3 is TGCGCCAGCAGCTTGGCTGCGAGCGGCCATGAGCAGTTCTTC. Its translation is CASSLAASGHEQFF. This rearrangement joins TRBV5-1 to TRBJ2-1, with D tentatively TRBD2 (5 bases). Trimming took off 0 bases at V and 8 bases at J, with 12 bases between the two ends. Germline CDR1 and CDR2: SGHRS and YFSETQ. This CDR3 comprises 14 residues.